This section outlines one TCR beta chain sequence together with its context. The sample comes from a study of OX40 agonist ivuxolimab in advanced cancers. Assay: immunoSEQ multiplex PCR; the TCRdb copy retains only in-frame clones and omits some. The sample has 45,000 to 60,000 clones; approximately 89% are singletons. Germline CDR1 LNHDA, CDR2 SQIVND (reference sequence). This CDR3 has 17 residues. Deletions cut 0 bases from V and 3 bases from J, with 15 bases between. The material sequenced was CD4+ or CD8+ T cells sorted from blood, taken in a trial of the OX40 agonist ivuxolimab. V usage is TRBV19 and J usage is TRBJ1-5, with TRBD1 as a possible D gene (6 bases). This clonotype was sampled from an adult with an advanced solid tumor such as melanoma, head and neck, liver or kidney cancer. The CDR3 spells CASSIEAPTGYNQPQHF. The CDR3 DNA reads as TGTGCCAGTAGTATAGAGGCCCCCACAGGGTACAATCAGCCCCAGCATTTT.